The text below deals with one TCR beta chain. Original processing notes: Counts of nucleated cells, estimated from reference gene primer amplification, were obtained. Method: immunoSEQ multiplex PCR; TCRdb's copy keeps in-frame clones and lacks some. The V and J calls and clone size come from that table; D and trimming were worked out from the DNA. This sample has about 240,000 clones, with approximately 87% found just once. The CDR3 has 16 amino acids. The germline V gene encodes CDR1 LGHNA and CDR2 YNFKEQ. V lost 0 bases, J lost 0 bases, and 9 bases lay in between. The sample belongs to a study of blood T cell repertoires in COVID-19. At the level of the study: The analysed material was cDNA or gDNA that came from T cells, B-cell-depleted T cells, or PBMCs.

The sequence was collected from a man between 60 and 75 years old with acute or convalescent COVID-19. Source material: peripheral blood. This rearrangement joins TRBV4-2 to TRBJ2-1; the D is unclear. The CDR3 DNA reads TGTGCCAGCAGCCAAGATGTCCAGTTCTCCTACAATGAGCAGTTCTTC. As protein: CASSQDVQFSYNEQFF.